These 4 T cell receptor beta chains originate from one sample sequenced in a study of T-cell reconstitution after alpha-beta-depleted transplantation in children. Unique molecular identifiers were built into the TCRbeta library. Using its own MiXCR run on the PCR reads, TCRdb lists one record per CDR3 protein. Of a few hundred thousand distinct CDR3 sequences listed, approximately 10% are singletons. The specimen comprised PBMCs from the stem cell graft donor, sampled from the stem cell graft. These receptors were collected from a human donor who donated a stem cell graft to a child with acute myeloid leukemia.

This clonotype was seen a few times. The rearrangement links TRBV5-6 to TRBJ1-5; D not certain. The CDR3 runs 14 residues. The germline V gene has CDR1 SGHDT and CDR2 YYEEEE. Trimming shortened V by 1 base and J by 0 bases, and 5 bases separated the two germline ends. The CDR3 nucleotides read TGTGCCAGCAGCTTGATCGGTAGCAATCAGCCCCAGCATTTT. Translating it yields CASSLIGSNQPQHF.

The CDR3 loop reads CATSIFEGQGGRNQPQHF. For the CDR3, the DNA is TGTGCCACCAGCATCTTCGAGGGACAGGGGGGCAGAAATCAGCCCCAGCATTTT. The rearrangement uses TRBV15 and TRBJ1-5, with 11 bases fitting TRBD1. CDR3 size: 18 residues. The ends lost 4 bases at V and 4 bases at J; junction bases unmatched: 12. Germline CDR1 reads LNHNV; CDR2 reads YYDKDF (reference sequence).

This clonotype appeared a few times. CDR3 sequence: CASSEREEYQPQHF. Written as DNA, the CDR3 is TGTGCCAGCAGTGAACGCGAGGAGTATCAGCCCCAGCATTTT. The rearrangement links TRBV2 to TRBJ1-5; D gene uncertain. Germline V CDR1 and CDR2: SNHLY, FYNNEI. This CDR3 contains 14 residues. Trimming took 2 bases from V and 5 from J, leaving 10 bases between them.

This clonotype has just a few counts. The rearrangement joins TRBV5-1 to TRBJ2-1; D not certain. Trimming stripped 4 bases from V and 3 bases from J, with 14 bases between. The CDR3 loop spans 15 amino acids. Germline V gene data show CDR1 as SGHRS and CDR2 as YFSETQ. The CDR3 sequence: CASSPNGPGYNEQFF. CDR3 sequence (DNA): TGCGCCAGCAGCCCCAATGGCCCGGGCTACAATGAGCAGTTCTTC.